A selection of T cell receptor beta chains follows, all from one sample in a study of CD8+ T cells in alopecia areata. The table came from immunoSEQ multiplex PCR; TCRdb's copy has only in-frame clones and leaves some out. The repertoire includes about 140,000 clones, 58% of them detected once, and around 6% sits in the top ten. The starting material was CD4+ T cells sorted from blood, obtained at week 0. These receptors came from a human donor with alopecia areata. The CDR3 runs from the conserved cysteine through the conserved F or W. D genes are given only for firm matches. Size is stated for part of the rows, as once, few or many counts, or as a class when the clone is expanded.

CDR3nt,CDR3aa,v_gene,d_gene,abundance,j_gene
TGCAGCGCCGCCAGGGGAAACTATGGCTACACCTTC,CSAARGNYGYTF,TRBV29-1,NA,NA,TRBJ1-2
TGCAGCGTGAGTCCGGCAGGGGGGGACACTGAAGCTTTCTTT,CSVSPAGGDTEAFF,TRBV29-1,TRBD1,few,TRBJ1-1
TGTGCCAGCAGCCAAGCGTTGAGGGTCGGTGGCTACACCTTC,CASSQALRVGGYTF,TRBV4-2,NA,NA,TRBJ1-2
TGCGCCAGCAGCTTCGGCGAGGGATCTGAAGCTTTCTTT,CASSFGEGSEAFF,TRBV5-1,NA,NA,TRBJ1-1
TGTGCCTGGAGTGTTACCTTGTCAACCGAGCAGTACTTC,CAWSVTLSTEQYF,TRBV30,NA,NA,TRBJ2-7
TGTGCCAGCAGCGGACAGGGGACAACCGGGGAGCTGTTTTTT,CASSGQGTTGELFF,TRBV9,TRBD1,once,TRBJ2-2
TGTGCCAGCAGTCCTTCGAGCTCCTATAATTCACCCCTCCACTTT,CASSPSSSYNSPLHF,TRBV6-5,NA,NA,TRBJ1-6
TGTGCCTGGAGTGTACAAGGGCATGAGCAGTTCTTC,CAWSVQGHEQFF,TRBV30,NA,few,TRBJ2-1
TGTGCCAGCACTCAAAATGGGGCCAACGTCCTGACTTTC,CASTQNGANVLTF,TRBV5-4,NA,NA,TRBJ2-6
TGTGCCAGCAGCTCGGGGGGAGTGAACACTGAAGCTTTCTTT,CASSSGGVNTEAFF,TRBV9,NA,NA,TRBJ1-1